This T cell receptor (beta chain) comes out of a study of blood T cell repertoires in COVID-19. Study-level background: There were acute and convalescent COVID-19 samples, and they came from the United States, Italy and Spain. The analysed material was cDNA or gDNA that came from T cells, B-cell-depleted T cells, or PBMCs.

In its sample, this clone was seen once. CDR1 is SNHLY and CDR2 is FYNNEI in the germline V gene. The V segment lost 6 bases and the J segment 1 base; nucleotides outside the gene matches: 7. CDR3 length equals 16 residues. Method: immunoSEQ multiplex PCR; TCRdb's copy keeps in-frame clones and lacks some. The sample carries tens of thousands of clones, roughly 79% recorded once. The sample taken for sequencing was peripheral blood. The receptor was derived from a human donor in a cohort sampled during active COVID-19. The chain joins TRBV2 to TRBJ2-5, with 11 bases aligning to TRBD2. In DNA, the CDR3 is TGTGCCAGCAGCCTCCTAGCGGGGGGCTTCCAAGAGACCCAGTACTTC. It encodes CASSLLAGGFQETQYF.